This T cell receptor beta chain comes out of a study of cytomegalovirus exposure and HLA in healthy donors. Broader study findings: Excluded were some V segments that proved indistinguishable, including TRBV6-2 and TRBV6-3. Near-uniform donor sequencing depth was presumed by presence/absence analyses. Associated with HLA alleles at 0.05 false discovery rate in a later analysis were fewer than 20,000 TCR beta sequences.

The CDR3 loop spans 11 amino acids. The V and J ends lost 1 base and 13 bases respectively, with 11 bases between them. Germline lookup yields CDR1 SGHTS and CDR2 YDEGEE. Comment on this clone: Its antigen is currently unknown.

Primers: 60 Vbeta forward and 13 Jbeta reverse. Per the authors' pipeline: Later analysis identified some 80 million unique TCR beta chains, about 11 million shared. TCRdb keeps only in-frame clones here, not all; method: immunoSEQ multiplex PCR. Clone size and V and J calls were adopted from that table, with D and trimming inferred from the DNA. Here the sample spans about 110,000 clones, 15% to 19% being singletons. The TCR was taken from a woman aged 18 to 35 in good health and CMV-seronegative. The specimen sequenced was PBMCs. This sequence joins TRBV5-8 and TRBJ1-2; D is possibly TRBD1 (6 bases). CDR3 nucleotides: TGTGCCAGCAGCTTGAACCAGGGGACCACCTTC. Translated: CASSLNQGTTF.